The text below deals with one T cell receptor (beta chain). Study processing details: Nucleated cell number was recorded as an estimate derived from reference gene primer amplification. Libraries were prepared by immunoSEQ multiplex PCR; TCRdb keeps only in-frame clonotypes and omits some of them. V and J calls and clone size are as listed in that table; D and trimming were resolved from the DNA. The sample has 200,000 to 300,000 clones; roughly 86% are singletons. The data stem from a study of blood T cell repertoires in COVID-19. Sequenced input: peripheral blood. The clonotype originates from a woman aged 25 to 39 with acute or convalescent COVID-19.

The CDR3 here is CASSPPGVAGGRAEQFF. Here the CDR3 DNA reads TGCGCCAGCAGCCCCCCCGGGGTAGCGGGAGGGCGGGCTGAGCAGTTCTTC. The chain has TRBV5-1 and TRBJ2-1, with TRBD2 identical over 11 bases. Germline assignment: CDR1 SGHRS and CDR2 YFSETQ. J lost 9 bases, V lost 4 bases, and 15 bases had no gene match. The CDR3 extends over 17 amino acids. The variable domain in full, with the rest retrieved from reference TRBV5-1 and TRBJ2-1, is KAGVTQTPRYLIKTRGQQVTLSCSPISGHRSVSWYQQTPGQGLQFLFEYFSETQRNKGNFPGRFSGRQFSNSRSEMNVSTLELGDSALYLCASSPPGVAGGRAEQFFGPGTRLTVL.